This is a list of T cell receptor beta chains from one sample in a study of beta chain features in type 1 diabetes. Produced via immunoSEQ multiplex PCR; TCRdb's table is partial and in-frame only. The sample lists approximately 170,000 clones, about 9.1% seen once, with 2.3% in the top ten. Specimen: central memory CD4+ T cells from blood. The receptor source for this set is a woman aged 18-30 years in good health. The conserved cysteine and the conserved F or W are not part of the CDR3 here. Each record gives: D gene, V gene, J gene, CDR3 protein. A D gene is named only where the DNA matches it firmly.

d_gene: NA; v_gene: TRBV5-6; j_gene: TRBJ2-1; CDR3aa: ASSPTTSRNEQF
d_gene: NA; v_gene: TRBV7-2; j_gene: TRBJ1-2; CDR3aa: ASSLDGGSYT
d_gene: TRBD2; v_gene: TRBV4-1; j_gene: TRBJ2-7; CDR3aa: ASSPPGTSGRFYEQY
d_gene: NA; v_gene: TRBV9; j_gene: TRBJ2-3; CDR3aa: ASSLRWDTQY
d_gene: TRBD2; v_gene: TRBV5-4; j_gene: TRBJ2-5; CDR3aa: ASSSRTSGNQETQY
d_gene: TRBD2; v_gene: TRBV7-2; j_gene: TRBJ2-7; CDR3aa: ASSLTGLASEQY
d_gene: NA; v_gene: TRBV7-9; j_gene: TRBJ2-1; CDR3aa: ASSLGAGNEQF
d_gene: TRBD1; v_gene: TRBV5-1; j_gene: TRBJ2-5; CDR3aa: ASSKDRGEETQY
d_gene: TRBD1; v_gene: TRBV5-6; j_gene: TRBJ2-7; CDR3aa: ASSSPRDRAHEQY
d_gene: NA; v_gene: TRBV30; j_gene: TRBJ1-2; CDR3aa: AWSLLDKSRLGYT
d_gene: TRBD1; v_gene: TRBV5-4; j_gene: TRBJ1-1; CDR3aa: ASSPPGQIDTEAF
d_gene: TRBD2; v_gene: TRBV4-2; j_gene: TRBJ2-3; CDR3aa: ASSPPGLAGSTDTQY
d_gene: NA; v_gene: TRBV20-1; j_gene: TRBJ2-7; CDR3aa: SASPGYEQY
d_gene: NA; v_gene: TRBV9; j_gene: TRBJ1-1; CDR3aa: ASSVDEGVEAF
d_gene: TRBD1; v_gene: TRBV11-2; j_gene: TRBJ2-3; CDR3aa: ASSPGTGLTDTQY
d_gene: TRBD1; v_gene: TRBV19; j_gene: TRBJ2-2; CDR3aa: ASSGRGLSTGELF
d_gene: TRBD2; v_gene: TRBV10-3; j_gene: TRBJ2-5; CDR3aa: AISGPGGPEETQY
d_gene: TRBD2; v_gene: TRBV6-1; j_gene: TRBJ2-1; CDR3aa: ASNSGTSGYNEQF
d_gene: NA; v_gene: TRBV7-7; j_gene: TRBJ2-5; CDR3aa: ASSRPGSQETQY
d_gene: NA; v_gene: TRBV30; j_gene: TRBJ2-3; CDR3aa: AWSVAGADTQY
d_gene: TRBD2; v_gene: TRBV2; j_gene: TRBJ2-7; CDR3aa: ASNNGGGSYEQY
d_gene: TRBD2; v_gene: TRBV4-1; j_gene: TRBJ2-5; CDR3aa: ASSPQLAGGQETQY
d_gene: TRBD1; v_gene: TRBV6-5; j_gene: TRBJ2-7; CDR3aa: ASRPGQGTYEQY
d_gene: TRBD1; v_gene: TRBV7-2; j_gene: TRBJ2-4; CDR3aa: ASSPGGRQNIQY
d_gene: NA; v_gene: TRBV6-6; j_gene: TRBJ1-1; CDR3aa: ASSQTGPGGAF